The clone carrying this T cell receptor beta chain was detected only a few times. The entry originates in a study of blood T cell repertoires in COVID-19. Study-level background: Acute-phase and convalescent COVID-19 samples originated in the United States, Italy and Spain. PBMCs, B-cell-depleted T cells, or T cells provided the cDNA or gDNA that made up the material.

Germline loops: CDR1 LGHNA, CDR2 YNFKEQ. This CDR3 has 15 amino acids. Trimming shortened V by 2 bases and J by 0 bases, and 11 bases separated the two germline ends. In the original analysis: Amplification with reference gene primers provided the estimates of nucleated cell counts. This table comes from immunoSEQ multiplex PCR, and its TCRdb copy is limited to in-frame clones, with some not included. V and J calls and clone size come straight from that table; D and trimming were deduced from the DNA. The repertoire holds some 13,000 clones, with approximately 73% as singletons. Sequencing was performed on peripheral blood. This clonotype was obtained from a human donor in a cohort sampled during active COVID-19. The chain joins TRBV4-2 to TRBJ2-7; no reliable D call. The CDR3 loop is CASSQFDADSYEQYF. The CDR3, as DNA: TGTGCCAGCAGCCAATTTGACGCGGACTCCTACGAGCAGTACTTC.